Presented here are 8 T cell receptor beta chains from one specimen sequenced in a study of CD8+CD57+ T cells in acquired aplastic anemia. Selection for sequencing was limited to patients who had shown CD8+CD57+ cell expansion by flow cytometry. TCR beta VDJ and CDR3 were profiled, and genomic DNA was the template. Each CDR3 protein is one row after TCRdb ran MiXCR on the reads. The top ten clones hold 1.1% of a sample with 160,000 or so distinct CDR3 sequences, under 55% of them seen once. Sequenced material: sorted CD4+, CD8+, or CD8+CD57+ T cells (not recorded which) from PBMCs. Every receptor here comes from a human donor with aplastic anemia.

This clonotype has a count of ten or more. A junction boundary mismatches the germline segment, possibly from a read error. The gene calls are TRBV7-3 and TRBJ2-3, with D possibly TRBD2 on 5 matching bases. This CDR3 region has 13 residues. Germline V CDR1 and CDR2: SGHTA, FQGTGA. The chain's CDR3 is CASSLTTRDPPFF. Written as DNA, the CDR3 is TGTGCCAGCAGCTTAACCACCCGGGATCCCCCCTTTTTT.

The genes are TRBV7-2 and TRBJ1-2; D gene ambiguous. Germline CDR1 SGHTA, CDR2 FQGNSA. The CDR3 is 14 residues long. The germline V and J ends were trimmed by 2 bases and 4 bases, with 11 bases remaining between them. The DNA for the CDR3 is TGTGCCAGCAGCTTATTAGGCAGACTCTATGGCTACACCTTC. Translating it yields CASSLLGRLYGYTF.

The CDR3 nucleotides read TGTGCCAGTACCAGGGACTCCTTCCGCGAGCAGTACTTC. Protein sequence: CASTRDSFREQYF. This chain joins TRBV2 and TRBJ2-7, with a tentative D call TRBD2 (6 bases). Germline lookup yields CDR1 SNHLY and CDR2 FYNNEI. V was cut by 9 bases and J by 6 bases, with 18 bases left in between. The CDR3 covers 13 residues.

This clonotype appeared a single time. The chain joins TRBV29-1 to TRBJ2-1; 9 bases line up with TRBD2. CDR3 length: 16 amino acids. The J segment lost 6 bases and the V segment lost 1 base, leaving 10 bases of the junction unmatched. Germline V CDR1 and CDR2: SQVTM, ANQGSEA. CDR3 sequence reads: CSVEGGAGGHFNEQFF. CDR3 coding DNA: TGCAGCGTTGAAGGAGGGGCGGGGGGGCATTTCAATGAGCAGTTCTTC.

A remark on this clonotype: A much larger clone differs from this one at a single base, so this may be a read error. This sequence joins TRBV12-3 or TRBV12-4 and TRBJ1-1, with D perhaps matching TRBD1 (5 bases). This CDR3 is built from 15 residues. Trimming took off 1 base at V and 9 bases at J, with 18 bases between the two ends. The CDR3 reads CASSLGGRWHDQAFF. The CDR3 DNA reads as TGTGCCAGCAGTTTAGGGGGGAGATGGCACGATCAAGCTTTCTTT.

There are a few counts of this clonotype. The chain has TRBV5-8 and TRBJ2-1; D is undetermined. The germline V gene has CDR1 SGHTS and CDR2 YDEGEE. The CDR3 totals 17 residues. Trimming shortened V by 3 bases and J by 2 bases, and 18 bases separated the two germline ends. The CDR3 here is CASSSERTAGTYNEQFF. The CDR3 DNA is TGTGCCAGCAGCTCGGAGAGGACGGCCGGCACCTACAATGAGCAGTTCTTC.

V and J are TRBV5-1 and TRBJ1-2; 8 positions match TRBD1. The germline V gene has CDR1 SGHRS and CDR2 YFSETQ. The CDR3 totals 13 residues. V lost 4 bases, J lost 7 bases, and 6 bases stayed unmatched. CDR3 amino acids: CASSPTGGIGYTF. Here the CDR3 DNA reads TGCGCCAGCAGCCCTACAGGGGGAATTGGCTACACCTTC.

In the case of this clonotype: A much larger clone lies a single base off, so this may be a read error. The V and J genes are TRBV19 and TRBJ2-1; TRBD1 or TRBD2 may be the D gene (5 bases each). The V gene lost 3 bases and the J gene lost 5 bases, with 11 bases spanning the gap. From germline, CDR1 is LNHDA and CDR2 SQIVND (reference sequence). CDR3 length equals 14 residues. The CDR3: CASSMGDTDNEQFF. DNA for the CDR3: TGTGCCAGTAGTATGGGGGATACGGACAATGAGCAGTTCTTC. Combining the CDR3 with reference TRBV19 and TRBJ2-1 gives the whole variable domain DGGITQSPKYLFRKEGQNVTLSCEQNLNHDAMYWYRQDPGQGLRLIYYSQIVNDFQKGDIAEGYSVSREKKESFPLTVTSAQKNPTAFYLCASSMGDTDNEQFFGPGTRLTVL.